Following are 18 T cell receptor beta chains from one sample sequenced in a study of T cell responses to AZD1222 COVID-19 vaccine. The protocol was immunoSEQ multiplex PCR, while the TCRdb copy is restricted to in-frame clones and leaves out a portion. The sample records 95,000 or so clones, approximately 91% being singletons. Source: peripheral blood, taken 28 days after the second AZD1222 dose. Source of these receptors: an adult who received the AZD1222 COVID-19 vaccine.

The CDR3 DNA reads TGTGCCAGCAGCTCCTGGACGGGACTGCTTGGGAACACCATATATTTT. This translates into CASSSWTGLLGNTIYF. This chain connects TRBV7-9 to TRBJ1-3; D might be TRBD1 (5 bases). This CDR3 has 16 amino acids. V lost 4 bases to trimming and J lost 7 bases, with 20 bases between them. Germline CDR1 is SEHNR and CDR2 is FQNEAQ (reference sequence). The full variable domain, with the rest looked up from reference TRBV7-9 and TRBJ1-3, is DTGVSQNPRHKITKRGQNVTFRCDPISEHNRLYWYRQTLGQGPEFLTYFQNEAQLEKSRLLSDRFSAERPKGSFSTLEIQRTEQGDSAMYLCASSSWTGLLGNTIYFGEGSWLTVV.

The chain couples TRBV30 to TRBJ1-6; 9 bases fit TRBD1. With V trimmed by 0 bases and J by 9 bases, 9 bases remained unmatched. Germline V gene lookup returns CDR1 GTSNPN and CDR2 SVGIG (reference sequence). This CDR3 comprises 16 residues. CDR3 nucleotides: TGTGCCTGGAGTGTACAGATCGGGACAGGGAGTTCACCCCTCCACTTT. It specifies CAWSVQIGTGSSPLHF.

CDR3 region: CASSGSLGNEQYF. The CDR3 DNA reads TGTGCCAGCAGCGGATCGCTAGGGAACGAGCAGTACTTC. This chain uses TRBV9 with TRBJ2-7; D remains ambiguous. The CDR3 spans 13 residues. V gave up 3 bases and J gave up 5 bases, with 12 bases separating them. Germline V gene lookup returns CDR1 SGDLS and CDR2 YYNGEE.

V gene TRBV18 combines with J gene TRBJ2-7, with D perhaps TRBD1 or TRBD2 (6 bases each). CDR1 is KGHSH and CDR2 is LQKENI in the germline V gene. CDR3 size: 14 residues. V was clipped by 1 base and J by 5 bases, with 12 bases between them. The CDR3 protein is CASSPQGGFNEQYF. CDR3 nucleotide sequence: TGTGCCAGCTCACCACAGGGGGGTTTCAACGAGCAGTACTTC.

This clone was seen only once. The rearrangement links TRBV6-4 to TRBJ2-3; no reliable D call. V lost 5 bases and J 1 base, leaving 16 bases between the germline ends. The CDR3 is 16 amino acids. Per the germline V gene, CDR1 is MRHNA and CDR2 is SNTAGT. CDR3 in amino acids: CASSLNPSEGTDTQYF. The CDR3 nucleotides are TGTGCCAGCAGTCTCAACCCATCAGAAGGCACAGATACGCAGTATTTT.

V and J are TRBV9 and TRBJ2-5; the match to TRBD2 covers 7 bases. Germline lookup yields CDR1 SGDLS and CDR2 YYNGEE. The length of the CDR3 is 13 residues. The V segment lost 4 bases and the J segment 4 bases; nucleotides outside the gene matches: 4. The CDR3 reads CASSLGGIETQYF. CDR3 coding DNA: TGTGCCAGCAGCCTCGGGGGGATAGAGACCCAGTACTTC.

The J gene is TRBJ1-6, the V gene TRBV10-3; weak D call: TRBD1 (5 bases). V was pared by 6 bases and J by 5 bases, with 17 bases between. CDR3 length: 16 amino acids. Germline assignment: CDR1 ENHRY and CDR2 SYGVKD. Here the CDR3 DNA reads TGTGCCATCAGACCAACCATAGACAGAAATAATTCACCCCTCCACTTT. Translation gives CAIRPTIDRNNSPLHF.

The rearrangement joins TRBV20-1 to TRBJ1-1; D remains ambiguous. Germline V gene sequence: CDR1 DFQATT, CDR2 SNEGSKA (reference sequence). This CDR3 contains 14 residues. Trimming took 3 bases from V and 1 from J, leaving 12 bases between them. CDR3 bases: TGCAGTGCTAGTTGGTTGGGTACGAACACTGAAGCTTTCTTT. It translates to CSASWLGTNTEAFF.

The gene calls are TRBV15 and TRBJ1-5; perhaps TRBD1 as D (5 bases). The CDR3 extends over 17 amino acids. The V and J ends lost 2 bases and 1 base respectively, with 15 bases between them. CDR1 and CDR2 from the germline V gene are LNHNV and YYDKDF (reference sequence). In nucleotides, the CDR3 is TGTGCCACCAGCAGATTATCCGGGACGGTGAGCAATCAGCCCCAGCATTTT. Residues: CATSRLSGTVSNQPQHF. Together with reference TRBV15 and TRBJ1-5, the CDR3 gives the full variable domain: DAMVIQNPRYQVTQFGKPVTLSCSQTLNHNVMYWYQQKSSQAPKLLFHYYDKDFNNEADTPDNFQSRRPNTSFCFLDIRSPGLGDTAMYLCATSRLSGTVSNQPQHFGDGTRLSIL.

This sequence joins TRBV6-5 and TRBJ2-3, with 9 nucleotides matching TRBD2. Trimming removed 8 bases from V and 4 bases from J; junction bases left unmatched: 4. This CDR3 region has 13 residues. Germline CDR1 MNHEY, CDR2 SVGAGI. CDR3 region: CASGIAGADTQYF. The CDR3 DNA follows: TGTGCCAGCGGGATAGCGGGAGCAGATACGCAGTATTTT.

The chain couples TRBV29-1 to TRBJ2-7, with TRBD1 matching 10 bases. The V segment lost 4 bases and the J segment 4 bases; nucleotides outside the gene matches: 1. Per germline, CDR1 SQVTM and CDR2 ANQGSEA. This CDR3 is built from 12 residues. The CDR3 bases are TGCAGCGTTGGGGACAGGGGTTACGAGCAGTACTTC. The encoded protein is CSVGDRGYEQYF.

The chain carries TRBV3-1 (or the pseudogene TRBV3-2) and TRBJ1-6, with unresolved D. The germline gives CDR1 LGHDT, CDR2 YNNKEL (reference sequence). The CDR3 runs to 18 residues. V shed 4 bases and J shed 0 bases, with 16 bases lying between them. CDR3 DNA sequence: TGTGCCAGCAGCCCCGAGGATCCCCGAAGCTCCTATAATTCACCCCTCCACTTT. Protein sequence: CASSPEDPRSSYNSPLHF.

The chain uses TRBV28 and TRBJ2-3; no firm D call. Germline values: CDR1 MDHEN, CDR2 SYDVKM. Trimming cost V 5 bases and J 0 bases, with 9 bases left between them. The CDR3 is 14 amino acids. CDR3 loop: CASSPRPSTDTQYF. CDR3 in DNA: TGTGCCAGCAGTCCCAGACCGAGCACAGATACGCAGTATTTT.

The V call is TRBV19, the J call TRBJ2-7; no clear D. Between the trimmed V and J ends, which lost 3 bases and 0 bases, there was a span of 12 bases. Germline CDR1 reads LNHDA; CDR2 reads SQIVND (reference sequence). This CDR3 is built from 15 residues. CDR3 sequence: CASSILGGSSYEQYF. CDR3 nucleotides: TGTGCCAGTAGTATCCTTGGCGGTAGCTCCTACGAGCAGTACTTC.

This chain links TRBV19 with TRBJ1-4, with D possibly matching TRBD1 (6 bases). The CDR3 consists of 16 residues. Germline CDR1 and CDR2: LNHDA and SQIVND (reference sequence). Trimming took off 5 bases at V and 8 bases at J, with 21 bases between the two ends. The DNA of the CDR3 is TGTGCCAGTAGTGGGGTTGGGGCAGGGGAATCGGAAAAACTGTTTTTT. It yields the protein CASSGVGAGESEKLFF.

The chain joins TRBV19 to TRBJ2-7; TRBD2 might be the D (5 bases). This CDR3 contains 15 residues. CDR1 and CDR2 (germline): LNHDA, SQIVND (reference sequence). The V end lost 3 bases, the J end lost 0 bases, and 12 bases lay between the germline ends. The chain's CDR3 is CASSISFSVSYEQYF. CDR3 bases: TGTGCCAGTAGTATCTCTTTTAGCGTCTCCTACGAGCAGTACTTC. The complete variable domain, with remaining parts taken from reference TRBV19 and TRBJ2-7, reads DGGITQSPKYLFRKEGQNVTLSCEQNLNHDAMYWYRQDPGQGLRLIYYSQIVNDFQKGDIAEGYSVSREKKESFPLTVTSAQKNPTAFYLCASSISFSVSYEQYFGPGTRLTVT.

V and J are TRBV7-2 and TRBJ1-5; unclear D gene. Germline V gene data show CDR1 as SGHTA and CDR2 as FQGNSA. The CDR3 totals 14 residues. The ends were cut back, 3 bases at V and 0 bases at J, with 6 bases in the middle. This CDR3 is CASSFGNSNQPQHF. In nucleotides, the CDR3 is TGTGCCAGCAGCTTCGGGAATAGCAATCAGCCCCAGCATTTT.

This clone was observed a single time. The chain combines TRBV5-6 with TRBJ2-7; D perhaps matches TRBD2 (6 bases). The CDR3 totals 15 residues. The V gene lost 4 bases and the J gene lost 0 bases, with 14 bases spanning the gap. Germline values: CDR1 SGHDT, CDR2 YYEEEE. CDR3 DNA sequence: TGTGCCAGCAGCCCGGGACTTTCCATCTCCTACGAGCAGTACTTC. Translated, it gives CASSPGLSISYEQYF.